Below, 27 T cell receptor beta chains from the same sample are listed, as sequenced in a study of cytomegalovirus exposure and HLA in healthy donors. PCR primers comprised 60 Vbeta and 13 Jbeta primers. Sequencing was performed with immunoSEQ multiplex PCR; in TCRdb, only in-frame clones are kept and a portion is missing. Found here are 200,000 to 300,000 clones, more than 75% of them singletons; the top ten hold approximately 5.3%. The sequenced sample consisted of PBMCs. The origin of the receptors is a middle-aged woman in good health and CMV-seropositive.

The chain combines TRBV10-3 with TRBJ2-5, with 8 bases fitting TRBD1. The CDR3 consists of 15 residues. In germline, CDR1 is ENHRY, CDR2 SYGVKD. V dropped 3 bases and J dropped 1; count of bases not matched to a gene: 4. CDR3 coding DNA: TGTGCCATCAGTGACGTCGGGACAGGCCAAGAGACCCAGTACTTC. This gives the protein CAISDVGTGQETQYF.

The chain is built from TRBV6-6 and TRBJ1-2, with D possibly TRBD1 on 6 matching bases. V lost 5 bases, J lost 8 bases, and 15 bases lay in between. This CDR3 comprises 13 residues. Germline-derived CDR1 and CDR2 are MNHNY and SVGAGI (reference sequence). Written as DNA, the CDR3 is TGTGCCAGCAGTGCGGACAGTGGGAGAGGCTACACCTTC. It is translated as CASSADSGRGYTF.

The chain is built from TRBV18 and TRBJ1-1, with 11 bases lining up with TRBD1. The CDR3 totals 17 residues. The ends lost 0 bases at V and 1 base at J; junction bases unmatched: 4. CDR1 and CDR2 (germline): KGHSH, LQKENI. CDR3 in DNA: TGTGCCAGCTCACCACCGGGACAGGGGGGACGGAACACTGAAGCTTTCTTT. This sequence encodes CASSPPGQGGRNTEAFF. Drawing the rest from reference TRBV18 and TRBJ1-1, the complete variable domain is NAGVMQNPRHLVRRRGQEARLRCSPMKGHSHVYWYRQLPEEGLKFMVYLQKENIIDESGMPKERFSAEFPKEGPSILRIQQVVRGDSAAYFCASSPPGQGGRNTEAFFGQGTRLTVV.

Here the CDR3 DNA reads TGTGCCAGCAGCACAGGACTAGCGGGGGCCTACACCGGGGAGCTGTTTTTT. It codes for CASSTGLAGAYTGELFF. The rearrangement uses TRBV9 and TRBJ2-2, with 13 bases identical to TRBD2. Germline CDR1 SGDLS, CDR2 YYNGEE. V shed 4 bases, J shed 3 bases, and the junction held 6 bases outside the gene matches. The CDR3 is 17 residues long.

The chain employs TRBV28 and TRBJ2-7; 10 bases map to TRBD1. CDR3 length equals 13 residues. The germline V gene has CDR1 MDHEN and CDR2 SYDVKM. V trimming: 11 bases; J trimming: 5 bases; junction bases outside the gene matches: 9. The CDR3 DNA follows: TGTGCCGGCGGACAGGGGGACTGGCACGAGCAGTACTTC. Translation: CAGGQGDWHEQYF. Using reference TRBV28 and TRBJ2-7 for the parts outside the CDR3, the full variable domain is DVKVTQSSRYLVKRTGEKVFLECVQDMDHENMFWYRQDPGLGLRLIYFSYDVKMKEKGDIPEGYSVSREKKERFSLILESASTNQTSMYLCAGGQGDWHEQYFGPGTRLTVT.

The chain carries TRBV30 and TRBJ2-5, with D tentatively TRBD2 (6 bases). Trimming shortened V by 0 bases and J by 2 bases, and 13 bases separated the two germline ends. This CDR3 is 15 amino acids long. Germline V CDR1 and CDR2: GTSNPN, SVGIG (reference sequence). The CDR3, as DNA: TGTGCCTGGAGTGTAATGGGAGGCGGACAAGAGACCCAGTACTTC. This translates into CAWSVMGGGQETQYF.

This chain uses TRBV5-4 with TRBJ1-5; 9 bases are a match to TRBD1. Germline CDR1 is SGHNT and CDR2 is YYREEE (reference sequence). V shed 3 bases and J 4 bases; nucleotides not matched to a gene: 5. CDR3 length: 15 residues. The CDR3 bases are TGTGCCAGCAGCTCCGGGACAGGGATTAATCAGCCCCAGCATTTT. Residues: CASSSGTGINQPQHF.

The V call is TRBV14, the J call TRBJ1-5; maybe TRBD1 (6 bases). CDR1 and CDR2 (germline): SGHDN, FVKESK. This CDR3 comprises 16 residues. Deletions cut 6 bases from V and 0 bases from J, with 15 bases between. CDR3 sequence: CASRQTGNFSNQPQHF. CDR3 coding DNA: TGTGCCAGCAGACAGACAGGAAATTTTAGCAATCAGCCCCAGCATTTT.

The chain joins TRBV23-1 to TRBJ2-7; D perhaps matches TRBD1 (6 bases). TRBV23-1 is an ORF for which the function is uncertain. V was trimmed by 1 base and J by 5 bases, leaving 9 bases between them. This CDR3 has 13 amino acids. CDR3 residues: CASSQWGRHEQYF. CDR3 DNA sequence: TGCGCCAGCAGTCAATGGGGGCGGCACGAGCAGTACTTC.

A few counts support this clone. This chain uses TRBV7-9 with TRBJ1-1; 9 positions match TRBD1. Per germline, CDR1 SEHNR and CDR2 FQNEAQ (reference sequence). The CDR3 sequence is 15 residues long. The V segment lost 4 bases and the J segment 3 bases; nucleotides outside the gene matches: 6. The CDR3: CASSSQGAVDTEAFF. In DNA form, the CDR3 reads TGTGCCAGCAGCTCACAGGGGGCTGTAGACACTGAAGCTTTCTTT. Variable domain in full (rest from reference TRBV7-9 and TRBJ1-1): DTGVSQNPRHKITKRGQNVTFRCDPISEHNRLYWYRQTLGQGPEFLTYFQNEAQLEKSRLLSDRFSAERPKGSFSTLEIQRTEQGDSAMYLCASSSQGAVDTEAFFGQGTRLTVV.

On this clone: The junction and the germline gene differ at one end; a read error may be behind it. The chain recombines TRBV4-3 with TRBJ2-7; the match to TRBD1 covers 7 bases. The CDR3 covers 13 residues. Germline V lookup: CDR1 LGHNA, CDR2 YSLEER. CDR3 region: CASNQYRGYEQYF. The DNA for the CDR3 is TGCGCCAGCAACCAATACAGGGGCTACGAGCAGTACTTC.

The V call is TRBV7-2, the J call TRBJ2-5; D might be TRBD2 (6 bases). CDR1 and CDR2 from the germline V gene are SGHTA and FQGNSA. Trimming took 5 bases from V and 2 from J, leaving 15 bases between them. The CDR3 has 15 amino acids. CDR3 residues: CASSLLGLAQETQYF. CDR3 DNA: TGTGCCAGCAGCCTCTTGGGGCTAGCGCAAGAGACCCAGTACTTC.

V gene TRBV6-5 combines with J gene TRBJ2-4; TRBD2 is a possible D gene (6 bases). Germline V lookup: CDR1 MNHEY, CDR2 SVGAGI. Trimming took 2 bases from V and 8 from J, leaving 13 bases between them. CDR3 length equals 14 residues. CDR3 bases: TGTGCCAGCAGTTACAGGGGAGGTCCGGACATTCAGTACTTC. This encodes CASSYRGGPDIQYF.

CDR3 in amino acids: CASRWGQIDEKLFF. Written as DNA, the CDR3 is TGTGCCAGTCGATGGGGACAGATAGATGAAAAACTGTTTTTT. V gene TRBV19 combines with J gene TRBJ1-4, with 7 nucleotides matching TRBD1. The CDR3 sequence is 14 residues long. The V and J ends lost 8 bases and 6 bases, in that order; junction bases with no gene match: 9. CDR1 is LNHDA and CDR2 is SQIVND in the germline V gene (reference sequence).

The V call is TRBV9, the J call TRBJ2-7; a possible D gene is TRBD1 (5 bases). The CDR3 runs to 12 residues. V lost 3 bases, J lost 6 bases, and 10 bases lay in between. Germline V gives CDR1 SGDLS, CDR2 YYNGEE. The CDR3 region is CASSGQGPEQYF. In DNA, the CDR3 is TGTGCCAGCAGCGGCCAGGGCCCCGAGCAGTACTTC.

The chain uses TRBV28 and TRBJ2-4, with D perhaps matching TRBD2 (6 bases). Germline V gene lookup returns CDR1 MDHEN and CDR2 SYDVKM. The CDR3 covers 18 residues. V was shortened by 4 bases and J by 0 bases, with 19 bases between the two germline ends. The CDR3 DNA follows: TGTGCCAGCAGTTACTCCGGGGGTGCGGGCCTAGCCAAAAACATTCAGTACTTC. Amino acids: CASSYSGGAGLAKNIQYF.

With respect to this clone: A read error may account for a junction end that differs from germline. The rearrangement uses TRBV6-5 and TRBJ1-1, with 7 bases aligning to TRBD1. CDR1 is MNHEY, CDR2 SVGAGI, per germline. The CDR3 runs 14 residues. The CDR3 is CASSYSYDRADAFF. CDR3 DNA sequence: TGTGCCAGCAGTTACTCTTACGACAGGGCTGATGCTTTCTTT.

This chain connects TRBV9 to TRBJ1-4, with D possibly being TRBD1 (6 bases). The germline CDR1 and CDR2 sequences are SGDLS and YYNGEE. Trimming took off 1 base at V and 1 base at J, with 8 bases between the two ends. The CDR3 is 15 residues long. The CDR3 region is CASSVQQGTNEKLFF. The CDR3 coding sequence is TGTGCCAGCAGCGTACAACAGGGAACTAATGAAAAACTGTTTTTT.

This chain joins TRBV6-5 and TRBJ1-5, with D uncertain. Germline V CDR1 and CDR2: MNHEY, SVGAGI. CDR3 length: 13 residues. V gave up 8 bases and J gave up 0 bases, with 8 bases separating them. The CDR3 sequence: CASVPYSNQPQHF. The CDR3 DNA sequence: TGTGCCAGCGTCCCTTATAGCAATCAGCCCCAGCATTTT.

The chain uses TRBV6-6 and TRBJ2-1; 8 nucleotides line up with TRBD1. Germline-derived CDR1 and CDR2 are MNHNY and SVGAGI (reference sequence). V lost 4 bases to trimming and J lost 6 bases; unmatched junction nucleotides: 2. The CDR3 is 13 amino acids. Here the CDR3 reads CASSSDRVNEQFF. The CDR3, as DNA: TGTGCCAGCAGTTCGGACAGGGTCAATGAGCAGTTCTTC.

This chain joins TRBV5-1 and TRBJ2-5, with 10 bases aligning to TRBD2. Unmatched junction bases numbered 4, after V lost 0 bases and J lost 5 bases. The germline gives CDR1 SGHRS, CDR2 YFSETQ. CDR3 length equals 15 residues. CDR3 nucleotides: TGCGCCAGCAGCTTGGTAGCGGGGGGCGAGGAGACCCAGTACTTC. It specifies CASSLVAGGEETQYF.

This clone is a singleton in its sample. The V gene is TRBV19, the J gene TRBJ1-4; 7 nucleotides agree with TRBD1. The CDR3 consists of 15 residues. CDR1 and CDR2 from the germline V gene are LNHDA and SQIVND (reference sequence). V trimming: 4 bases; J trimming: 3 bases; junction bases outside the gene matches: 5. CDR3 nucleotide sequence: TGTGCCAGTAGTAAGGGGACAGCCTCTAATGAAAAACTGTTTTTT. Protein product: CASSKGTASNEKLFF.

This clone was picked up one time. The chain carries TRBV6-1 and TRBJ1-1, with 7 bases that match TRBD1. The trim removed 5 bases at V and 1 base at J, leaving 4 bases unmatched. The CDR3 has 14 residues. Germline V gene data show CDR1 as MNHNS and CDR2 as SASEGT. The CDR3 DNA follows: TGTGCCAGCAGTCGGAGGGGGCCGAACACTGAAGCTTTCTTT. Translation: CASSRRGPNTEAFF.

The chain couples TRBV27 to TRBJ1-1, with TRBD1 identical over 11 bases. Trimming took 5 bases from V and 1 from J; bases not matched to a gene: 6. This CDR3 is built from 16 residues. Germline CDR1 is MNHEY and CDR2 is SMNVEV (reference sequence). Here the CDR3 reads CASSAWTGGANTEAFF. CDR3 coding DNA: TGTGCCAGCAGTGCTTGGACAGGGGGCGCGAACACTGAAGCTTTCTTT.

The V call is TRBV5-1, the J call TRBJ2-1; 9 positions match TRBD1. V lost 4 bases to trimming and J lost 6 bases; unmatched junction nucleotides: 5. The CDR3 is 14 amino acids. CDR1 and CDR2 from the germline V gene are SGHRS and YFSETQ. The CDR3 sequence: CASSLGQGGNEQFF. As DNA, the CDR3 is TGCGCCAGCAGCCTGGGACAGGGAGGCAATGAGCAGTTCTTC.

The gene calls are TRBV2 and TRBJ1-5, with D unclear. In germline, CDR1 is SNHLY, CDR2 FYNNEI. Trimming removed 1 base at V and 11 bases at J, with 12 bases between. The CDR3 sequence is 13 residues long. In DNA form, the CDR3 reads TGTGCCAGCAGTGAAGGTATATTAATAACCCAGCATTTT. It yields the protein CASSEGILITQHF.

CDR3 loop: CASSLLDIRNTGELFF. The CDR3, as DNA: TGCGCCAGCAGCTTGTTGGACATTAGGAACACCGGGGAGCTGTTTTTT. The chain is built from TRBV5-1 and TRBJ2-2, with a weak D call TRBD1 (5 bases). Per the germline V gene, CDR1 is SGHRS and CDR2 is YFSETQ. The CDR3 consists of 16 residues. Trimming stripped 1 base from V and 1 base from J, with 11 bases between.